What follows are 20 T cell receptor beta chains derived from one specimen sequenced in a study of human T cells and chemical hapten exposure. The time point is: patch test 1, 2 weeks after DPC sensitization. Treatment defined: therapeutic diphenylcyclopropenone sensitization with weekly scalp DPC. TCRdb fed the RACE reads into MiXCR, producing one record per CDR3 protein. The repertoire includes tens of thousands of distinct CDR3 sequences, roughly 9.8% of them detected once, and less than 4% sits in the top ten. Material: whole blood, obtained in connection with sensitization to the hapten diphenylcyclopropenone (DPC). The source is a woman between 40 and 55 years old with alopecia areata. Some clones in this sample may be carry-over from other donors' samples.

This clonotype was seen ten or more times. V and J are TRBV4-3 and TRBJ1-6; 11 nucleotides agree with TRBD1. V shed 0 bases, J shed 15 bases, and the junction held 7 bases outside the gene matches. Germline CDR1 and CDR2: LGHNA and YSLEER. This CDR3 region has 15 residues. CDR3 sequence reads: CASSQELGQGVVLHF. CDR3 DNA sequence: TGCGCCAGCAGCCAAGAATTGGGACAGGGGGTAGTCCTCCACTTT.

This clonotype was seen repeatedly, ten times or more. The V gene is TRBV5-8, the J gene TRBJ1-1; TRBD1 aligns across 12 bases. V dropped 5 bases and J dropped 10; count of bases not matched to a gene: 12. Germline CDR1 and CDR2: SGHTS and YDEGEE. The length of the CDR3 is 15 residues. CDR3 protein: CASRKPGQGALRAFF. The CDR3 nucleotides are TGTGCCAGCAGAAAACCGGGACAGGGGGCCTTAAGAGCTTTCTTT.

This clonotype was found many times. The chain joins TRBV10-1 to TRBJ2-3; 10 bases are shared with TRBD2. From germline, CDR1 is WNHNN and CDR2 SYGVQD (reference sequence). With V trimmed by 3 bases and J by 8 bases, 5 bases remained unmatched. This CDR3 has 14 residues. The CDR3 nucleotides read TGCGCCAGCAGTGAAAGCGGGGGGGCAGCTACGCAGTATTTT. It codes for CASSESGGAATQYF.

This clonotype has ten or more counts. The chain couples TRBV5-4 to TRBJ1-6, with D hard to call. Looked up from germline, CDR1 is SGHNT and CDR2 is YYREEE (reference sequence). The CDR3 has 15 residues. V gave up 2 bases and J gave up 1 base, with 7 bases separating them. The CDR3 DNA sequence: TGTGCCAGCAGCTTAACAGCGTCCTATAATTCACCCCTCCACTTT. Protein sequence: CASSLTASYNSPLHF.

There are many counts of this clonotype. This rearrangement joins TRBV18 to TRBJ1-2, with a weak D call TRBD1 (6 bases). This CDR3 spans 14 amino acids. V lost 5 bases and J 4 bases, leaving 14 bases between the germline ends. Germline CDR1 KGHSH, CDR2 LQKENI. The CDR3 DNA follows: TGTGCCAGCTCAGCGGACAGTTTCTTCTATGGCTACACCTTC. Residues: CASSADSFFYGYTF.

This clonotype was detected many times. This chain links TRBV24-1 with TRBJ2-2, with D possibly called TRBD1 or TRBD2 (5 bases each). The CDR3 loop spans 16 amino acids. CDR1 and CDR2 from the germline V gene are KGHDR and SFDVKD. The ends were cut back, 3 bases at V and 1 base at J, with 11 bases in the middle. CDR3 sequence: CATSDPGPLNTGELFF. CDR3 nucleotides: TGTGCCACCAGTGATCCGGGACCTCTGAACACCGGGGAGCTGTTTTTT.

This clonotype was seen ten or more times. The chain recombines TRBV4-3 with TRBJ1-5; tentative D call: TRBD1 (5 bases). The ends were cut back, 0 bases at V and 0 bases at J, with 15 bases in the middle. CDR1 and CDR2 (germline): LGHNA, YSLEER. This CDR3 is 18 amino acids long. The CDR3 DNA sequence: TGCGCCAGCAGCCAAGATTTTGGAGGGGCTTATAGCAATCAGCCCCAGCATTTT. Translation: CASSQDFGGAYSNQPQHF.

V usage is TRBV27 and J usage is TRBJ2-1; 9 bases are shared with TRBD1. V was pared by 6 bases and J by 8 bases, with 11 bases of the junction left unmatched. CDR1 and CDR2 from the germline V gene are MNHEY and SMNVEV (reference sequence). CDR3 length: 15 amino acids. The DNA for the CDR3 is TGTGCCAGCAGCCCACAGGGGGCGGGATGGGATGAGCAGTTCTTC. It is translated as CASSPQGAGWDEQFF.

This clonotype was seen at least ten times. The V gene is TRBV20-1, the J gene TRBJ1-1; D remains unclear. There are 12 residues in the CDR3. The V and J ends lost 3 bases and 5 bases respectively, with 10 bases between them. The germline gives CDR1 DFQATT, CDR2 SNEGSKA (reference sequence). CDR3 region: CSASSGVTEAFF. The DNA for the CDR3 is TGCAGTGCTAGCTCCGGGGTGACTGAAGCTTTCTTT.

This clonotype was counted between two and nine times. One end of the junction varies from germline; a read error may be responsible. This chain joins TRBV6-6 and TRBJ1-2; D is uncertain. The germline V gene encodes CDR1 MNHNY and CDR2 SVGAGI (reference sequence). The CDR3 is 13 amino acids. The chain's CDR3 is CASSLRRGGVLPF. The CDR3 bases are TGTGCCAGCAGTTTAAGGCGTGGCGGGGTTCTCCCCTTC.

This clonotype was observed a handful of times. The chain has TRBV6-4 and TRBJ2-3, with TRBD2 matching 8 bases. J gave up 8 bases and V 1 base, and 8 bases lay outside the gene matches. CDR3 size: 15 residues. The germline gives CDR1 MRHNA, CDR2 SNTAGT. The CDR3 here is CASSDYAGGFGTQYF. CDR3 nucleotide sequence: TGTGCCAGCAGTGACTACGCGGGGGGCTTCGGTACGCAGTATTTT.

This clonotype was picked up many times. The gene calls are TRBV7-9 and TRBJ2-5, with D perhaps matching TRBD2 (6 bases). Germline V lookup: CDR1 SEHNR, CDR2 FQNEAQ (reference sequence). Trimming cost V 5 bases and J 2 bases, with 12 bases left between them. The CDR3 length is 14 residues. CDR3 in amino acids: CASSTDGGQETQYF. The CDR3 nucleotides read TGTGCCAGCAGCACAGACGGGGGACAAGAGACCCAGTACTTC.

This chain connects TRBV28 to TRBJ1-1; 9 bases line up with TRBD1. The germline V gene has CDR1 MDHEN and CDR2 SYDVKM. V shed 2 bases, J shed 0 bases, and the junction held 4 bases outside the gene matches. There are 16 residues in the CDR3. The CDR3, as DNA: TGTGCCAGCAGTTTAGTGGGACAGGGCATGAACACTGAAGCTTTCTTT. This translates into CASSLVGQGMNTEAFF.

There are many counts of this clonotype. The rearrangement joins TRBV29-1 to TRBJ1-2, with no clear D. The germline CDR1 and CDR2 sequences are SQVTM and ANQGSEA. V was cut by 8 bases and J by 0 bases, with 16 bases left in between. This CDR3 spans 14 amino acids. CDR3 in DNA: TGCAGCACCGACAAATACGGGGCTAACTATGGCTACACCTTC. This translates into CSTDKYGANYGYTF.

The table lists this clonotype with many counts. The rearrangement joins TRBV18 to TRBJ2-7; 12 bases map to TRBD2. The CDR3 contains 15 residues. Per the germline V gene, CDR1 is KGHSH and CDR2 is LQKENI. V lost 6 bases to trimming and J lost 0 bases; unmatched junction nucleotides: 3. CDR3 nucleotide sequence: TGTGCCAGCTCCCCGACTAGCGGGGGCTCCTACGAGCAGTACTTC. Its protein product is CASSPTSGGSYEQYF.

This clonotype showed up many times. The CDR3 loop reads CASSYGIYGYTF. The CDR3 region has the DNA TGTGCCAGCAGCTATGGGATATATGGCTACACCTTC. The chain is built from TRBV7-2 and TRBJ1-2; D not certain. The CDR3 loop spans 12 amino acids. The V end was cut by 4 bases, the J end by 5 bases, with 8 bases between. Per the germline V gene, CDR1 is SGHTA and CDR2 is FQGNSA.

This sequence joins TRBV12-3 or TRBV12-4 and TRBJ2-7, with D perhaps TRBD1 (5 bases). The CDR3 runs to 14 residues. Trimming stripped 7 bases from V and 4 bases from J, with 17 bases between. CDR3 region: CASKPTVRKYEQYF. CDR3 bases: TGTGCCAGCAAACCGACAGTGAGAAAATACGAGCAGTACTTC.

The sample holds many counts of this clonotype. V usage is TRBV6-5 and J usage is TRBJ2-4; TRBD1 aligns across 8 bases. Germline trimming cut 2 bases from V and 6 bases from J; bases unmatched to any gene: 3. The germline V gene has CDR1 MNHEY and CDR2 SVGAGI. The CDR3 has 14 residues. The CDR3 bases are TGTGCCAGCAGTTACGACAGGGGTGTAAACATTCAGTACTTC. It is translated as CASSYDRGVNIQYF.

This clonotype came up many times. The rearrangement uses TRBV2 and TRBJ1-5; 10 bases are shared with TRBD1. The CDR3 is made up of 12 amino acids. The germline CDR1 and CDR2 sequences are SNHLY and FYNNEI. V shed 11 bases and J 6 bases; nucleotides not matched to a gene: 4. Here the CDR3 reads CAARDRGQPQHF. CDR3 DNA sequence: TGTGCCGCCCGGGACAGGGGTCAGCCCCAGCATTTT.

A word on this clonotype: A read error is possible here, since a much larger clone lies one base away. J is TRBJ1-2 and V is TRBV6-5, with TRBD1 matching 8 bases. The CDR3 extends over 15 amino acids. The germline gives CDR1 MNHEY, CDR2 SVGAGI. V was pared by 6 bases and J by 5 bases, with 11 bases of the junction left unmatched. CDR3 protein: CASSEGQVPWYGYTF. CDR3 DNA: TGTGCCAGCAGCGAGGGACAGGTCCCTTGGTATGGCTACACCTTC.